This T cell receptor beta chain stems from a study of blood T cells in healthy people across ages. Points from the study as a whole: Significant beta diversity loss was already apparent by age roughly 43, declining roughly linearly.

This CDR3 contains 15 residues. Germline loops: CDR1 SGHRS, CDR2 YFSETQ. Trimming pared 0 bases from V and 6 bases from J, leaving 14 bases between. Then a second PCR, running about 6 to 12 cycles, was carried out with a sample-barcoded 5' primer and a J-beta primer mix. TCRdb called the 5' RACE reads again in MiXCR, with one record for every CDR3 protein. The sample yields 500,000 to 650,000 distinct CDR3 sequences, roughly a quarter seen once. Worth noting for this clonotype: The antigen is not known.

The sample also formed part of further work on T cells of mothers and their children. From that report: Overlap measured in related mother-child pairs was slightly, non-significantly higher than in unrelated pairs.

This receptor was obtained from a boy younger than 10 in good health. Sequenced material: blood. The chain has TRBV5-1 and TRBJ2-3; the D gene is possibly TRBD1 (6 bases). The CDR3 region is CASSLGTPGADTQYF. The DNA of the CDR3 is TGCGCCAGCAGCTTGGGGACCCCAGGGGCCGATACGCAGTATTTT.